Following are 20 T cell receptor beta chains from one sample sequenced in a study of CD8 T cells in ankylosing spondylitis. One entry per CDR3 protein results from TCRdb running MiXCR on the 5' RACE reads. The data contain about 140,000 distinct CDR3 sequences, roughly 31% of them seen just once; the ten biggest clones take up 6%. Sequenced sample: synovial fluid, either unsorted or a sorted T cell fraction (not recorded which). The source of these receptors is a male donor with ankylosing spondylitis.

The chain combines TRBV7-2 with TRBJ1-1; no clear D. V was cut by 1 base and J by 0 bases, with 9 bases left in between. Per the germline V gene, CDR1 is SGHTA and CDR2 is FQGNSA. The CDR3 has 15 amino acids. DNA of the CDR3: TGTGCCAGCAGCTTAGTCGGTAACCTGAACACTGAAGCTTTCTTT. This encodes CASSLVGNLNTEAFF.

The chain joins TRBV3-1 to TRBJ2-7; D remains unclear. Per the germline V gene, CDR1 is LGHDT and CDR2 is YNNKEL (reference sequence). V lost 5 bases, J lost 3 bases, and 11 bases lay in between. This CDR3 region has 13 residues. The CDR3 region is CASSYLANYEQYF. The DNA for the CDR3 is TGTGCCAGCAGCTATCTCGCCAACTACGAGCAGTACTTC.

In its sample, this clonotype was seen many times. The rearrangement uses TRBV12-3 or TRBV12-4 and TRBJ1-1, with TRBD1 identical over 7 bases. V was pared by 5 bases and J by 0 bases, with 12 bases of the junction left unmatched. The CDR3 has 17 residues. DNA of the CDR3: TGTGCCAGCAGTCCAAACAGGGGCCCCCCTATGAACACTGAAGCTTTCTTT. Translating it yields CASSPNRGPPMNTEAFF.

This clonotype was seen only once. This sequence joins TRBV2 and TRBJ1-1; the D is unclear. The CDR3 loop spans 15 amino acids. V was cut by 2 bases and J by 1 base, with 11 bases left in between. Germline V gene lookup returns CDR1 SNHLY and CDR2 FYNNEI. The CDR3 DNA is TGTGCCAGCAGTGAAAAGTGGCAAGCGAACACTGAAGCTTTCTTT. Translated, it gives CASSEKWQANTEAFF.

This clonotype has only a few counts. The chain uses TRBV5-6 and TRBJ2-1; D uncertain. V lost 2 bases and J 8 bases, leaving 8 bases between the germline ends. Germline values: CDR1 SGHDT, CDR2 YYEEEE. CDR3 size: 12 residues. The CDR3 nucleotides are TGTGCCAGCAGCTTAACCGGCTATGAGCAGTTCTTC. It yields the protein CASSLTGYEQFF.

The genes are TRBV11-2 and TRBJ1-2; D remains ambiguous. Trimming took off 0 bases at V and 10 bases at J, with 12 bases between the two ends. The CDR3 extends over 13 amino acids. Germline V gene sequence: CDR1 SGHAT, CDR2 FQNNGV. The CDR3, as DNA: TGTGCCAGCAGCTTAGATACACAAACTCACTACACCTTC. Translation gives CASSLDTQTHYTF.

The V gene is TRBV3-1, the J gene TRBJ2-3; D uncertain. Germline CDR1 and CDR2: LGHDT and YNNKEL (reference sequence). The V gene lost 0 bases and the J gene lost 4 bases, with 17 bases spanning the gap. This CDR3 is 17 amino acids long. As DNA, the CDR3 is TGTGCCAGCAGCCAAGATGTGGGGTCATACACGGCAGATACGCAGTATTTT. As protein: CASSQDVGSYTADTQYF.

The chain employs TRBV2 and TRBJ1-1, with D hard to call. The CDR3 contains 11 residues. Germline assignment: CDR1 SNHLY and CDR2 FYNNEI. The V gene lost 4 bases and the J gene lost 7 bases, with 7 bases spanning the gap. CDR3 in DNA: TGTGCCAGCAGTGCGGAGCTTGAAGCTTTCTTT. Translated: CASSAELEAFF.

The genes are TRBV30 and TRBJ1-4; no firm D call. Germline V gives CDR1 GTSNPN, CDR2 SVGIG (reference sequence). The CDR3 is 14 amino acids. Trimming removed 1 base from V and 5 bases from J, with 11 bases in between. CDR3 loop: CAWSEGSKNEKLFF. The CDR3 DNA is TGTGCCTGGAGTGAGGGCAGTAAAAATGAAAAACTGTTTTTT. Drawing the rest from reference TRBV30 and TRBJ1-4, the complete variable domain is SQTIHQWPATLVQPVGSPLSLECTVEGTSNPNLYWYRQAAGRGLQLLFYSVGIGQISSEVPQNLSASRPQDRQFILSSKKLLLSDSGFYLCAWSEGSKNEKLFFGSGTQLSVL.

The rearrangement joins TRBV5-1 to TRBJ1-4; D not certain. Germline V gene lookup returns CDR1 SGHRS and CDR2 YFSETQ. CDR3 length: 14 amino acids. V was cut by 0 bases and J by 10 bases, with 13 bases left in between. CDR3 region: CASSLEGSDGKLFF. DNA for the CDR3: TGCGCCAGCAGCTTGGAAGGGTCGGACGGAAAACTGTTTTTT.

This clonotype came up a few times. This sequence joins TRBV20-1 and TRBJ1-1; 7 positions agree with TRBD1. Per the germline V gene, CDR1 is DFQATT and CDR2 is SNEGSKA (reference sequence). V lost 1 base to trimming and J lost 0 bases; unmatched junction nucleotides: 5. This CDR3 is built from 15 residues. DNA for the CDR3: TGCAGTGCTAGAGCGGGACAGCTTATGAACACTGAAGCTTTCTTT. It codes for CSARAGQLMNTEAFF.

This clonotype was found once. J is TRBJ1-2 and V is TRBV2; no clear D. Germline V lookup: CDR1 SNHLY, CDR2 FYNNEI. The ends were cut back, 2 bases at V and 4 bases at J, with 11 bases in the middle. The CDR3 has 14 residues. The CDR3: CASSESRRSYGYTF. CDR3 bases: TGTGCCAGCAGTGAAAGCAGGAGGTCCTATGGCTACACCTTC.

This clonotype is deemed medium-sized. This chain connects TRBV12-3 or TRBV12-4 to TRBJ2-1; D remains unclear. V dropped 5 bases and J dropped 7 bases, with 6 bases sitting between them. This CDR3 contains 11 residues. The CDR3 sequence is CASSPGNEQFF. The CDR3 nucleotides are TGTGCCAGCAGTCCGGGTAATGAGCAGTTCTTC.

This clonotype occurred many times. The rearrangement links TRBV3-1 to TRBJ2-1; a possible D gene is TRBD2 (6 bases). Per germline, CDR1 LGHDT and CDR2 YNNKEL (reference sequence). This CDR3 contains 13 residues. The ends were cut back, 3 bases at V and 7 bases at J, with 10 bases in the middle. The CDR3 is CASSHLALNEQFF. DNA of the CDR3: TGTGCCAGCAGCCATCTAGCGTTAAATGAGCAGTTCTTC.

This clonotype was seen more than once but under ten times. The chain has TRBV12-3 or TRBV12-4 and TRBJ1-6, with 8 bases lining up with TRBD1. This CDR3 spans 16 amino acids. The V and J ends lost 4 bases and 4 bases, in that order; junction bases with no gene match: 6. The CDR3 is CASSYGQGAYNSPLHF. The CDR3 DNA reads TGTGCCAGCAGTTACGGACAGGGCGCTTATAATTCACCCCTCCACTTT.

The sample holds a few counts of this clonotype. CDR3 bases: TGTGCCTCCCGGGGGGAGGCCTACACTGAAGCTTTCTTT. It encodes CASRGEAYTEAFF. The chain joins TRBV10-3 to TRBJ1-1; D perhaps matches TRBD1 (5 bases). Trimming took 11 bases from V and 3 from J, leaving 16 bases between them. The CDR3 totals 13 residues. Germline V gene lookup returns CDR1 ENHRY and CDR2 SYGVKD.

The chain combines TRBV20-1 with TRBJ2-7; possible D gene TRBD2, 5 bases. Trimming pared 3 bases from V and 2 bases from J, leaving 17 bases between. The CDR3 is 15 amino acids. Germline lookup yields CDR1 DFQATT and CDR2 SNEGSKA (reference sequence). CDR3 loop: CSAREATKGTYEQYF. Written as DNA, the CDR3 is TGCAGTGCTAGGGAGGCAACAAAAGGGACCTACGAGCAGTACTTC.

This clonotype has more than one count but fewer than ten. The J gene is TRBJ2-1, the V gene TRBV20-1, with D tentatively TRBD2 (6 bases). Trimming took off 5 bases at V and 7 bases at J, with 18 bases between the two ends. The CDR3 is 14 residues long. CDR1 is DFQATT, CDR2 SNEGSKA, per germline (reference sequence). This chain's CDR3 is CSAQTWRDTNEQFF. Here the CDR3 DNA reads TGCAGTGCTCAGACTTGGCGGGATACGAATGAGCAGTTCTTC.

This clonotype has only a few counts. V is TRBV4-3 and J is TRBJ1-1; the D is unclear. The length of the CDR3 is 15 residues. In germline, CDR1 is LGHNA, CDR2 YSLEER. Deletions cut 4 bases from V and 3 bases from J, with 15 bases between. The CDR3 region has the DNA TGCGCCAGCAGCCCCGCTCCGGGAGGGTACACTGAAGCTTTCTTT. Its protein product is CASSPAPGGYTEAFF.

The genes are TRBV10-3 and TRBJ2-1; D is undetermined. This CDR3 is built from 14 residues. V dropped 5 bases and J dropped 5 bases, with 13 bases sitting between them. Germline V lookup: CDR1 ENHRY, CDR2 SYGVKD. CDR3: CAISNGQPHNEQFF. In DNA form, the CDR3 reads TGTGCCATCAGTAACGGGCAACCCCACAATGAGCAGTTCTTC.